These 9 T cell receptor beta chains originate from one sample sequenced in a study of T cells in women clearing cervical HPV infection. Profiling relied on immunoSEQ multiplex PCR, and the TCRdb table lists in-frame clones only, not all of them. The repertoire shows about 15,000 clones; the top ten hold approximately 12%. Material: blood buffy coat. Receptors originate from a woman between 18 and 69 years old with a cervical HPV16 infection that either progressed to CIN3+ or cleared (not recorded which).

Concerning this clone: The read halts 3 residues ahead of the CDR3 end, with the missing end drawn from the germline J gene. The V call is TRBV19, the J call TRBJ2-5; 7 positions agree with TRBD1. The CDR3 covers 16 residues. Germline V CDR1 and CDR2: LNHDA, SQIVND (reference sequence). The trim removed 0 bases at V and 1 base at J, leaving 5 bases unmatched. The sequenced CDR3 bases are TGTGCCAGTAGTATAGATTGGGGGACAGTCCAAGAGACC. Protein sequence: CASSIDWGTVQET. The complete CDR3 reads CASSIDWGTVQETQYF.

This clone is labeled medium-sized based on frequency. The CDR3 end lies 3 residues beyond the end of the read and is filled in from the germline J gene. The chain recombines TRBV7-9 with TRBJ1-5; D remains ambiguous. CDR1 is SEHNR, CDR2 FQNEAQ, per germline (reference sequence). Trimming left V 2 bases short and J 4 bases short, with 9 bases between. The CDR3 is 14 amino acids. CDR3 sequence reads: CASSLTPGNQPQHF. The DNA read from the CDR3 is TGTGCCAGCAGCTTAACGCCCGGGAATCAGCCC.

About this clone: The CDR3 end is not reached by the read, which stops 3 residues before it; the germline J gene fills it in. The gene calls are TRBV7-9 and TRBJ2-7; D gene unclear. This CDR3 region has 12 residues. The germline V gene has CDR1 SEHNR and CDR2 FQNEAQ (reference sequence). Trimming shortened V by 5 bases and J by 4 bases, and 9 bases separated the two germline ends. The sequenced part of the CDR3 DNA is TGTGCCAGCAGCCAGATGTCGTACGAG. It specifies CASSQMSYE. The entire CDR3 reads CASSQMSYEQYF.

Remarks on this clone: The read is 3 residues too short to cover the CDR3 end, so that end is filled in from the germline J gene. This rearrangement joins TRBV7-9 to TRBJ2-7; 7 bases align to TRBD1. This CDR3 is 14 amino acids long. Losses at the gene ends were 8 bases for V and 5 bases for J; bases not matched to a gene: 12. The V gene's germline CDR1 is SEHNR and CDR2 FQNEAQ (reference sequence). The sequenced CDR3 bases are TGTGCCAGCGGATGGGGCCAGGGGGTGGACGAG. Amino acids: CASGWGQGVDE. The entire CDR3 is CASGWGQGVDEQYF.

Concerning this clone: The CDR3 end falls 3 residues outside the read, so it is completed with the germline J gene. This chain uses TRBV20-1 with TRBJ2-1, with 7 nucleotides matching TRBD2. This CDR3 is built from 22 residues. Germline CDR1 reads DFQATT; CDR2 reads SNEGSKA (reference sequence). V shed 4 bases, J shed 0 bases, and the junction held 27 bases outside the gene matches. The CDR3 protein is CSANPIPGSLAARETSYNEQFF. The covered CDR3 bases are TGCAGTGCTAACCCCATACCTGGGAGTCTAGCGGCTAGGGAAACCTCCTACAATGAG.

This chain's CDR3 is CSAYSSGGRTDTQYF. The sequenced part of the CDR3 DNA is TGCAGTGCTTACTCCTCCGGGGGGCGCACAGATACG. The chain links TRBV20-1 to TRBJ2-3; the D gene is possibly TRBD2 (7 bases). Coverage ceases 3 residues before the CDR3 finishes, and the germline J gene fills in the end. Per germline, CDR1 DFQATT and CDR2 SNEGSKA (reference sequence). CDR3 length equals 15 residues. Trimming shortened V by 5 bases and J by 1 base, and 16 bases separated the two germline ends.

A remark on this clone: The observed sequence ends 3 residues before the CDR3 terminus, with the missing tail filled in from the germline J gene. The rearrangement links TRBV18 to TRBJ2-6; TRBD1 is a possible D gene (6 bases). V lost 6 bases and J lost 3, with 15 bases in between. There are 16 residues in the CDR3. Germline assignment: CDR1 KGHSH and CDR2 LQKENI. Incomplete CDR3 DNA: TGTGCCAGCTCGTCAACAGGGCTGCGTGGGGCCAACGTC. Protein: CASSSTGLRGANV. The CDR3 in full is CASSSTGLRGANVLTF.

With respect to this clone: Sequencing ends 3 residues short of the CDR3 end; the germline J gene provides the rest. This chain links TRBV7-9 with TRBJ1-2; the D gene is possibly TRBD1 (5 bases). CDR3 size: 14 residues. Per germline, CDR1 SEHNR and CDR2 FQNEAQ (reference sequence). CDR3 sequence reads: CASSLAGQGYGYTF. The sequenced part of the CDR3 DNA is TGTGCCAGCAGCTTAGCAGGGCAGGGTTACGGC.

About this clone itself: The CDR3 end is not reached by the read, which stops 3 residues before it; the germline J gene fills it in. This rearrangement joins TRBV6-1 to TRBJ2-1; TRBD1 might be the D (6 bases). V lost 4 bases and J lost 5, with 9 bases in between. The length of the CDR3 is 13 residues. Germline assignment: CDR1 MNHNS and CDR2 SASEGT. The CDR3 region is CASSAQGHNEQFF. CDR3 bases read: TGTGCCAGCAGTGCACAGGGCCACAATGAG.